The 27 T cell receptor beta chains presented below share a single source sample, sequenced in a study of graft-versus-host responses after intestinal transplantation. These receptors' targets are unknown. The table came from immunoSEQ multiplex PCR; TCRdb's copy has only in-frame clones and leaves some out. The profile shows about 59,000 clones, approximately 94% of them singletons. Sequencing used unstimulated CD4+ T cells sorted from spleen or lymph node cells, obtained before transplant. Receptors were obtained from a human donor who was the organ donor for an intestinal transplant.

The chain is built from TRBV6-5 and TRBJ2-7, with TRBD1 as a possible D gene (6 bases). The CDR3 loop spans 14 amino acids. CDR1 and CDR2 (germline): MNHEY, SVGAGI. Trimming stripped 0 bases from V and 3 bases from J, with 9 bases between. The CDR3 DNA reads TGTGCCAGCAGTTACTCGAAGGGGGTCTACGAGCAGTACTTC. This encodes CASSYSKGVYEQYF.

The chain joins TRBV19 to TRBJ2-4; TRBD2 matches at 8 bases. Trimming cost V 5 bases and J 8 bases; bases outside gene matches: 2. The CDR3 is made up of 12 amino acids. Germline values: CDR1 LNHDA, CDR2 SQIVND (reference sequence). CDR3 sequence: CASSVREDIQYF. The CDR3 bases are TGTGCCAGTAGTGTGCGGGAGGACATTCAGTACTTC. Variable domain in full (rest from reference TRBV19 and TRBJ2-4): DGGITQSPKYLFRKEGQNVTLSCEQNLNHDAMYWYRQDPGQGLRLIYYSQIVNDFQKGDIAEGYSVSREKKESFPLTVTSAQKNPTAFYLCASSVREDIQYFGAGTRLSVL.

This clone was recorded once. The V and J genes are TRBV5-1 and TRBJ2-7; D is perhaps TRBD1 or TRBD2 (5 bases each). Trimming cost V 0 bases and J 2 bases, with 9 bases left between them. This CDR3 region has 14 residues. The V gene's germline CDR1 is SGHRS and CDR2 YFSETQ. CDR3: CASSLVGPAYEQYF. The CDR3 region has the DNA TGCGCCAGCAGCTTGGTGGGACCAGCCTACGAGCAGTACTTC.

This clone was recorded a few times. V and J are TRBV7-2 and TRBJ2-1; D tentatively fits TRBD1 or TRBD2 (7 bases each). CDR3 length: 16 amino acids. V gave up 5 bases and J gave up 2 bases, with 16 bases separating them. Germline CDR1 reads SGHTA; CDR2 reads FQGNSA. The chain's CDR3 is CASSPRGGGTYNEQFF. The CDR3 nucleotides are TGTGCCAGCAGCCCTCGGGGAGGGGGCACCTACAATGAGCAGTTCTTC.

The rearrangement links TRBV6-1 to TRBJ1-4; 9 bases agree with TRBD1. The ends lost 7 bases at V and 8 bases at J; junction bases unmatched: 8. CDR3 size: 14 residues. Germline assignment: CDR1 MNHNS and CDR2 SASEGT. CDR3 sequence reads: CASILGQGREKLFF. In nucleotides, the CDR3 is TGTGCCAGCATTCTCGGACAGGGGAGGGAAAAACTGTTTTTT.

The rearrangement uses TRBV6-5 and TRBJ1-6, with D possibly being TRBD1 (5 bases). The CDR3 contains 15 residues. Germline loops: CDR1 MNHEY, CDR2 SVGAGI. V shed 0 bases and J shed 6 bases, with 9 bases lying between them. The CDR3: CASSYSSGGNSPLHF. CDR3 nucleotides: TGTGCCAGCAGTTACTCTTCCGGGGGTAATTCACCCCTCCACTTT.

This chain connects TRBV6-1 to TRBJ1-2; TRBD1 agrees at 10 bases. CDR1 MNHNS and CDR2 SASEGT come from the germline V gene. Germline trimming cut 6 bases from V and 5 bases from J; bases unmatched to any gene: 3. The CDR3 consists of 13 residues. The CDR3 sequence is CASRGQGWYGYTF. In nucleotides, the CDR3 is TGTGCCAGCAGGGGACAGGGGTGGTATGGCTACACCTTC.

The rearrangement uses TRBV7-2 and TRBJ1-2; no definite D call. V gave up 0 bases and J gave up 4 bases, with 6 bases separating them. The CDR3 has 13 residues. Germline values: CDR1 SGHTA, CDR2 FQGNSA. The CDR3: CASSLAVSYGYTF. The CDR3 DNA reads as TGTGCCAGCAGCTTAGCGGTTAGCTATGGCTACACCTTC.

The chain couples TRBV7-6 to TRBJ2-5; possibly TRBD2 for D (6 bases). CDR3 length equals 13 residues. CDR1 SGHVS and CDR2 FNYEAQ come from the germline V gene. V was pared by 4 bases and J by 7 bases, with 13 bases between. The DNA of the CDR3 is TGTGCCAGCAGCTCGGACTACCTGGCGACCCAGTACTTC. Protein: CASSSDYLATQYF.

CDR3 sequence: CASSRGTGDYGYTF. In DNA, the CDR3 is TGCGCCAGCAGCCGCGGGACAGGGGACTATGGCTACACCTTC. V gene TRBV4-3 combines with J gene TRBJ1-2; 10 bases align to TRBD1. Trimming cost V 4 bases and J 3 bases; bases outside gene matches: 2. There are 14 residues in the CDR3. The germline V gene has CDR1 LGHNA and CDR2 YSLEER.

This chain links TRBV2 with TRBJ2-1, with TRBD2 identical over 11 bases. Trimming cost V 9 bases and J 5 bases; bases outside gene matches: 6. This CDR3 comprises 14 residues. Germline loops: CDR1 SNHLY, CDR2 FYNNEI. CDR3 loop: CASATSGKNNEQFF. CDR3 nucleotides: TGTGCCAGTGCGACTAGCGGGAAAAACAATGAGCAGTTCTTC. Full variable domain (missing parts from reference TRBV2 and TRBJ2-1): EPEVTQTPSHQVTQMGQEVILRCVPISNHLYFYWYRQILGQKVEFLVSFYNNEISEKSEIFDDQFSVERPDGSNFTLKIRSTKLEDSAMYFCASATSGKNNEQFFGPGTRLTVL.

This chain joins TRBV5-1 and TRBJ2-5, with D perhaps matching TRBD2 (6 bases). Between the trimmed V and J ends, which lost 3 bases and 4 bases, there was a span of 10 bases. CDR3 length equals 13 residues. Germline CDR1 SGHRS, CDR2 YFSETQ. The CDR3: CASSYRDSETQYF. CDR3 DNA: TGCGCCAGCAGCTACCGGGACTCAGAGACCCAGTACTTC.

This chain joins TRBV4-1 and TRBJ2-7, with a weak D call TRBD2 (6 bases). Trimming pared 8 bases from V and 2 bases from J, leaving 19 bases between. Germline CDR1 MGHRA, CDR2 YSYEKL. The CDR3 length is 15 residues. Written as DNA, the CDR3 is TGCGCCAGCTCGCTCACGCGGACTACCCCCTACGAGCAGTACTTC. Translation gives CASSLTRTTPYEQYF.

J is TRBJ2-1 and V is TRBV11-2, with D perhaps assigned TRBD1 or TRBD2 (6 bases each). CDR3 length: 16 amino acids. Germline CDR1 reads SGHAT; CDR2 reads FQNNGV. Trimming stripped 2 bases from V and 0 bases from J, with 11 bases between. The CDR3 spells CASSLSGANSYNEQFF. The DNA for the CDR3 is TGTGCCAGCAGCTTATCGGGGGCTAACTCCTACAATGAGCAGTTCTTC.

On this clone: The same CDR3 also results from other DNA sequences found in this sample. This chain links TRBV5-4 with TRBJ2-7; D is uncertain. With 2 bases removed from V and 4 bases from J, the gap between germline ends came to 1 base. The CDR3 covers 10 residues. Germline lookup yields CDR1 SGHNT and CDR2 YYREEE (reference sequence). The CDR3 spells CASSFYEQYF. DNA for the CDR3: TGTGCCAGCAGCTTTTACGAGCAGTACTTC. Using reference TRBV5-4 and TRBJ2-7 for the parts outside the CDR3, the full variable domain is ETGVTQSPTHLIKTRGQQVTLRCSSQSGHNTVSWYQQALGQGPQFIFQYYREEENGRGNFPPRFSGLQFPNYSSELNVNALELDDSALYLCASSFYEQYFGPGTRLTVT.

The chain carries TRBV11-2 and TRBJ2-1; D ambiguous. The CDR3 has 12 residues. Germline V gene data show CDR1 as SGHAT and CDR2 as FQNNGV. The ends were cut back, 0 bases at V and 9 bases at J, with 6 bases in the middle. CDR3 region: CASSLDLGEQFF. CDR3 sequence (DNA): TGTGCCAGCAGCTTAGACCTGGGTGAGCAGTTCTTC. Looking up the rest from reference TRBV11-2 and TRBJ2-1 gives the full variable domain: EAGVAQSPRYKIIEKRQSVAFWCNPISGHATLYWYQQILGQGPKLLIQFQNNGVVDDSQLPKDRFSAERLKGVDSTLKIQPAKLEDSAVYLCASSLDLGEQFFGPGTRLTVL.

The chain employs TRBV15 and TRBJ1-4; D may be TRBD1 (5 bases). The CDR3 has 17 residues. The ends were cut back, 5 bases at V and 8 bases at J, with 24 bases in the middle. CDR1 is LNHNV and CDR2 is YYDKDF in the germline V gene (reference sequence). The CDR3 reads CATSPTYRAGSCEKLFF. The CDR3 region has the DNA TGTGCCACCAGCCCGACCTATCGGGCAGGGAGTTGCGAAAAACTGTTTTTT.

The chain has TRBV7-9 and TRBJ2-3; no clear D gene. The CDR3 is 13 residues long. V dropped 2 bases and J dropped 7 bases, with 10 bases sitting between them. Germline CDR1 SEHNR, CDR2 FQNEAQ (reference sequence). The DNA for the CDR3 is TGTGCCAGCAGCTTATCTGCAGGTAATACGCAGTATTTT. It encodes CASSLSAGNTQYF.

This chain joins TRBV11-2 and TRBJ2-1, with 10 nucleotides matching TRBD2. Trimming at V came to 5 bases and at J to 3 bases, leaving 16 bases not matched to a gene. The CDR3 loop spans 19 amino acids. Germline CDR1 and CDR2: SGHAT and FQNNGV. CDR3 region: CASSRRGLADLGVYNEQFF. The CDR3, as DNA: TGTGCCAGCAGCCGTCGCGGACTAGCGGACCTGGGAGTCTACAATGAGCAGTTCTTC. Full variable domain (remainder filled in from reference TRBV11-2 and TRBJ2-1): EAGVAQSPRYKIIEKRQSVAFWCNPISGHATLYWYQQILGQGPKLLIQFQNNGVVDDSQLPKDRFSAERLKGVDSTLKIQPAKLEDSAVYLCASSRRGLADLGVYNEQFFGPGTRLTVL.

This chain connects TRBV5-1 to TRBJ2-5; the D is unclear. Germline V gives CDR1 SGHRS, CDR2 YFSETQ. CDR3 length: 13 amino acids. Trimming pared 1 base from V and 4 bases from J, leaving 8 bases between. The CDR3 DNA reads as TGCGCCAGCAGCTTGTCTGCCGTAGAGACCCAGTACTTC. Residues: CASSLSAVETQYF.

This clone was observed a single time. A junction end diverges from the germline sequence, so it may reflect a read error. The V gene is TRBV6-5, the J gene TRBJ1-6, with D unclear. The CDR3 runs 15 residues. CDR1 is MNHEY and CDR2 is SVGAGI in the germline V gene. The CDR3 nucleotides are TGTGCCAGCAGCTCTTCACCATCATATAATTCACCCCCCCACTTT. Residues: CASSSSPSYNSPPHF.

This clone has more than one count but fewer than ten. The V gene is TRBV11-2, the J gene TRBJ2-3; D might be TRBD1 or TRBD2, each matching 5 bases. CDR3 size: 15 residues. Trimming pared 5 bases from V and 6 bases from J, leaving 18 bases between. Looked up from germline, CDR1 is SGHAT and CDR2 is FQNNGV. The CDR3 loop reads CASSPGVGLGDTQYF. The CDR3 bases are TGTGCCAGCAGCCCCGGGGTGGGGCTGGGGGATACGCAGTATTTT.

The CDR3: CASSKDREAFGIQYF. CDR3 DNA sequence: TGTGCCAGCAGCAAGGACAGGGAGGCCTTCGGCATTCAGTACTTC. The chain is built from TRBV7-9 and TRBJ2-4; TRBD1 matches 8 bases. J gave up 9 bases and V 5 bases, and 12 bases lay outside the gene matches. This CDR3 region has 15 residues. The germline CDR1 and CDR2 sequences are SEHNR and FQNEAQ (reference sequence).

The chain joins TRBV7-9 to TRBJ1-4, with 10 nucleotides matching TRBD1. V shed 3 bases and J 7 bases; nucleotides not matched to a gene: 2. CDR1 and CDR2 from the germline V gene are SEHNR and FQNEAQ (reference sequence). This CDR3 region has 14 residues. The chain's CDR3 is CASSLGQGFEKLFF. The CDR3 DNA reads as TGTGCCAGCAGCTTGGGACAGGGGTTTGAAAAACTGTTTTTT.

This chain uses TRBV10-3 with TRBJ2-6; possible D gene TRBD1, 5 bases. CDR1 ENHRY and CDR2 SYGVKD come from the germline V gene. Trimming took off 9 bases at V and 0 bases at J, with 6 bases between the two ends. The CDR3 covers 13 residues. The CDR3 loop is CAIQGSGANVLTF. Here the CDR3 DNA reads TGTGCCATTCAGGGCTCTGGGGCCAACGTCCTGACTTTC.

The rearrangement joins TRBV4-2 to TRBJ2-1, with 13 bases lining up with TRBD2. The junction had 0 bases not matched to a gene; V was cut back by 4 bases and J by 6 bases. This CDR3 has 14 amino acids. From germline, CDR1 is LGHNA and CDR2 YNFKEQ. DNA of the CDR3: TGTGCCAGCAGCCGGACTAGCGGGGGCAATGAGCAGTTCTTC. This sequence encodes CASSRTSGGNEQFF.

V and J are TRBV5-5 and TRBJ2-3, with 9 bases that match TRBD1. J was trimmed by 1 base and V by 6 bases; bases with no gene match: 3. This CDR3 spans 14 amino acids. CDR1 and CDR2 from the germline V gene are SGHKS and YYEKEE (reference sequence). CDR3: CASTRTGGTDTQYF. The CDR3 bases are TGTGCCAGCACGAGGACAGGGGGCACAGATACGCAGTATTTT.